One T cell receptor beta chain is described in this entry. Its specificity is not known. Researchers reported sorting CD4+ naive, central memory, regulatory and stem cell-like memory cells via CD45RO/CCR7/CD25/CD127/CD95/CD27. The V gene lost 2 bases and the J gene lost 0 bases, with 8 bases spanning the gap. Germline V gives CDR1 PRHDT, CDR2 FYEKMQ (reference sequence). This CDR3 has 15 residues. The sample comes from a study of beta chain features in type 1 diabetes. Study-wide points: Within each of all four CD4+ subsets, Type 1 diabetes patients had TCRB CDR3s that were moderately but significantly shorter.

The sequenced template was cDNA made from the entire isolated RNA. The assay was immunoSEQ multiplex PCR, and TCRdb's table has in-frame clones only and misses some. This sample has 150,000 to 200,000 clones; approximately 7.8% occur once, and the top ten carry about 1%. The clonotype comes from a woman aged 40 to 50 with type 1 diabetes. Sequenced sample: central memory CD4+ T cells from blood. This chain uses TRBV13 with TRBJ1-3; D gene unclear. This chain's CDR3 is CASSLYSNSGNTIYF. Here the CDR3 DNA reads TGTGCCAGCAGCTTATACAGCAACTCTGGAAACACCATATATTTT.